A selection of T cell receptor beta chains follows, all from one sample in a study of OX40 agonist ivuxolimab in advanced cancers. Only in-frame clones appear in the TCRdb table, and some are missing; sequencing was by immunoSEQ multiplex PCR. This sample has around 70,000 clones, with roughly 89% found just once. The material was CD4+ or CD8+ T cells sorted from blood, obtained in a trial of the OX40 agonist ivuxolimab. These receptors came from an adult with an advanced solid tumor such as melanoma, head and neck, liver or kidney cancer. Both conserved end residues are part of each CDR3. The D gene is left open where the match is weak. Rows may omit the clone size; those that give it use once, few, many or a size class.

J gene,D gene,clone size,V gene,CDR3 DNA,CDR3 protein
TRBJ2-7,-,-,TRBV9,TGTGCCAGCAGCGCTCGAGGGGGAAGGAACGAGCAGTACTTC,CASSARGGRNEQYF
TRBJ2-5,-,-,TRBV10-3,TGTGCCACCGAGGGTCAACGGGACTCCTACTCTACAGAGACCCAGTACTTC,CATEGQRDSYSTETQYF
TRBJ2-3,-,-,TRBV11-2,TGTGCCAGCAGCCCAAAGGGTAGGATCACAGATACGCAGTATTTT,CASSPKGRITDTQYF
TRBJ1-5,-,-,TRBV28,TGTGCCAGCAGACCTACTCCCGGGGGAGGCAATCAGCCCCAGCATTTT,CASRPTPGGGNQPQHF
TRBJ2-7,TRBD1,once,TRBV6-6,TGTGCCAGCAGTTACTTGGGACAGGGGGCGTTTGAGCAGTACTTC,CASSYLGQGAFEQYF
TRBJ2-2,TRBD1,-,TRBV10-2,TGCGCCAGCAACAGGGGGGACGGGGAGCTGTTTTTT,CASNRGDGELFF
TRBJ2-1,TRBD2,-,TRBV11-2,TGTGCCAGCAGCTTAGACTGGACTAGTCCACACCTTGAGCAGTTCTTC,CASSLDWTSPHLEQFF
TRBJ2-5,TRBD1,-,TRBV6-1,TGTGCCAGCAGTGGGAGGACAGGGGGTTCCCAGTACTTC,CASSGRTGGSQYF
TRBJ2-7,-,-,TRBV5-1,TGCGCCAGCAGCTTGGGGCAGAACAACGAGCAGTACTTC,CASSLGQNNEQYF
TRBJ1-2,-,-,TRBV6-1,TGTGCCAGCAGTGTAAAGGTGGGTCAGAACTATGGCTACACCTTC,CASSVKVGQNYGYTF
TRBJ1-1,-,-,TRBV7-6,TGTGCCAGCAGCTTAGCGGTAGGTAGGGAGAACACTGAAGCTTTCTTT,CASSLAVGRENTEAFF
TRBJ1-5,-,few,TRBV4-1,TGCGCCAGCAGCCAAGATGCTTCAGGGAGAGAGCCCCAGCATTTT,CASSQDASGREPQHF
TRBJ1-4,-,-,TRBV5-5,TGTGCCAGCAGCCAAGACGGACGGACGGTTATGTTTTTT,CASSQDGRTVMFF
TRBJ1-4,-,-,TRBV18,TGTGCCAGCTCACCCTCGACAGGTTATGAAAAACTGTTTTTT,CASSPSTGYEKLFF
TRBJ2-2,TRBD2,once,TRBV5-4,TGTGCCTTGGGGACTAGCTACGCCGGGGGGCTGTTTTTT,CALGTSYAGGLFF
TRBJ1-6,-,-,TRBV19,TGTGCCTCCCACCCAAGGGAGTCGGAATCACCCCTCCACTTT,CASHPRESESPLHF
TRBJ2-3,-,-,TRBV27,TGTGCCAGCAGTTTATACAGGGAATTAACAGATACGCAGTATTTT,CASSLYRELTDTQYF
TRBJ1-2,-,-,TRBV7-9,TGTGCCAGCAGCTTGCGCTATGGCTACACCTTC,CASSLRYGYTF
TRBJ2-7,-,-,TRBV7-4,TGTGCCAGCAGCTTAGGAGGGAGTCAGAGCGTCATCGTACGGGAGCGCTACGAGCAGTACTTC,CASSLGGSQSVIVRERYEQYF
TRBJ2-2,-,-,TRBV19,TGTGCCAGTAGTACCCGTCAGACTACCGGGGAGCTGTTTTTT,CASSTRQTTGELFF
TRBJ2-1,-,-,TRBV5-1,TGCGCCAGCAGCTTGGCTGACATACCGAACAATGAGCAGTTCTTC,CASSLADIPNNEQFF
TRBJ1-1,-,-,TRBV28,TGTGCCAGCAACCCGCCGGACAGAAACACTGAAGCTTTCTTT,CASNPPDRNTEAFF
TRBJ2-3,TRBD2,-,TRBV4-2,TGTGCCAGCAGCCAAGCCATCTGGACTAGCGGGACAGATACGCAGTATTTT,CASSQAIWTSGTDTQYF
TRBJ1-5,-,once,TRBV28,TGTGCCAGCAGTTTATCAATTGAGGGGATCGCCCAGCATTTT,CASSLSIEGIAQHF
TRBJ2-3,TRBD2,-,TRBV19,TGTGCCAGTAGGGCCCTAGCGGGAGCAGATACGCAGTATTTT,CASRALAGADTQYF
TRBJ1-5,-,-,TRBV18,TGTGCCAGCTCGGACGGAGGGTTTCAGCCCCAGCATTTT,CASSDGGFQPQHF
TRBJ1-1,TRBD1,-,TRBV5-1,TGCGCCAGCAATCAGGGGGCGTTTGGCACTGAAGCTTTCTTT,CASNQGAFGTEAFF
TRBJ1-3,-,few,TRBV5-1,TGCGCCAGCAGGAGCGGGACAGGAAACACCATATATTTT,CASRSGTGNTIYF
TRBJ2-2,-,-,TRBV11-1,TGTGCCAGCAGCTTAGGGCAGGCCGGGGAGCTGTTTTTT,CASSLGQAGELFF
TRBJ2-5,-,-,TRBV11-2,TGTGCCAGCAGCTTAGCAGGTTCGGAGACCCAGTACTTC,CASSLAGSETQYF
TRBJ1-1,-,-,TRBV6-1,TGTGCCAGCAGTGAGGGGCCAGTTGGAAACACTGAAGCTTTCTTT,CASSEGPVGNTEAFF
TRBJ2-2,TRBD2,once,TRBV5-1,TGCGCCAGCAGCCCTCGGGGGGGGCCTTCGCGGGAGCTGTTTTTT,CASSPRGGPSRELFF
TRBJ1-1,TRBD1,-,TRBV5-1,TGCGCCAGCAGCACGGACAGGGGTGGAGGCACTGAAGCTTTCTTT,CASSTDRGGGTEAFF
TRBJ2-7,-,once,TRBV6-4,TGTGCCAGCAGTGACCTCCAAGGCGCAGGGGTTAACTTTAACAGGATGCCCGACGAGCAGTACTTC,CASSDLQGAGVNFNRMPDEQYF
TRBJ2-3,TRBD1,-,TRBV5-1,TGCGCCAGCAGCTTAGGTGGGACAGGGGAGGAGGATACGCAGTATTTT,CASSLGGTGEEDTQYF
TRBJ2-7,TRBD2,-,TRBV2,TGTGCCAGCAGTGTAAGAGGGAGGGGAGTTTCGGTCTACGAGCAGTACTTC,CASSVRGRGVSVYEQYF
TRBJ2-7,TRBD1,many,TRBV2,TGTGCCAGCAGTCAATCCGGGACAGAGTACTTC,CASSQSGTEYF
TRBJ1-3,-,once,TRBV5-1,TGCGCCAGCAGCTTGGATACAGTCTCTGGAAACACCATATATTTT,CASSLDTVSGNTIYF
TRBJ2-2,-,-,TRBV7-3,TGTGCCAGCAGCTTCGGGCGGCAGGGGACCGGGGAGCTGTTTTTT,CASSFGRQGTGELFF
TRBJ1-6,-,-,TRBV19,TGTGCCAGTAGTATCGAGCGGTCACCCCTCCACTTT,CASSIERSPLHF
TRBJ2-7,TRBD1,-,TRBV5-1,TGCGCCAGCAGGTGGGACAGTTCCTACGAGCAGTACTTC,CASRWDSSYEQYF
TRBJ2-2,-,-,TRBV27,TGTGCCAGCACCTCACCGGGGAAGAGTGGCGGGGAGCTGTTTTTT,CASTSPGKSGGELFF
TRBJ2-7,TRBD2,-,TRBV5-1,TGCGCCAGCGGCGGGAGAAGACACGAGCAGTACTTC,CASGGRRHEQYF
TRBJ2-5,TRBD2,-,TRBV6-6,TGTGCCAGCAGTTACGGTTTCTCTAGCGGGGACACCCAGTACTTC,CASSYGFSSGDTQYF
TRBJ2-7,TRBD1,-,TRBV10-3,TGTGCCATCAGCCCGGGGACAGGGGAATCCTACGAGCAGTACTTC,CAISPGTGESYEQYF
TRBJ1-3,-,-,TRBV7-9,TGTGCCAGCAGCCCGCCAGGGGTTCGAAACACCATATATTTT,CASSPPGVRNTIYF
TRBJ2-1,-,-,TRBV4-1,TGCGCCAGCAGCCAAGACCGGACAGAGTCCTACAATGAGCAGTTCTTC,CASSQDRTESYNEQFF
TRBJ1-4,-,-,TRBV7-9,TGTGCCAGCAGCTTAGATTACGAAAAACTGTTTTTT,CASSLDYEKLFF
TRBJ1-4,-,-,TRBV2,TGTGCCAGCAACGTCGTCTATGAAAAACTGTTTTTT,CASNVVYEKLFF
TRBJ1-2,TRBD1,once,TRBV6-6,TGTGCCAGCAGACAGGGGGCGAACTATGGCTACACCTTC,CASRQGANYGYTF
TRBJ1-1,-,-,TRBV28,TGTGCCAGCAGCGAAGGTAGCACCTACACTGAAGCTTTCTTT,CASSEGSTYTEAFF
TRBJ1-2,TRBD1,-,TRBV10-3,TGTGCCATCAGTGGGGGGACAGGGAGGAACTATGGCTACACCTTC,CAISGGTGRNYGYTF
TRBJ2-3,TRBD2,-,TRBV29-1,TGCAGCGTTGAGGAGGCTAGCGGGAGGACAGATACGCAGTATTTT,CSVEEASGRTDTQYF
TRBJ2-4,-,-,TRBV28,TGTGCCAGCAGTCTCACCCACCGGGGGAACATTCAGTACTTC,CASSLTHRGNIQYF
TRBJ2-5,TRBD1,once,TRBV4-2,TGTGCCAGCAGCCACCAGGGACAGGAAAAGACCCAGTACTTC,CASSHQGQEKTQYF
TRBJ2-5,-,-,TRBV29-1,TGCAGCGTTGAAGGCCTTACCAGGGAGACCCAGTACTTC,CSVEGLTRETQYF
TRBJ2-3,TRBD2,-,TRBV5-1,TGCGCCAGCAGCCGAGCGGGAGAGGAGACGCAGTATTTT,CASSRAGEETQYF
TRBJ2-4,-,-,TRBV4-2,TGTGCCAGCAGCCAGGAGACAGGGACGGGACTAGCCAAAAACATTCAGTACTTC,CASSQETGTGLAKNIQYF